The rows below give T cell receptor beta chains drawn from one sample of a study of blood T cell repertoires in COVID-19. Data came from immunoSEQ multiplex PCR; TCRdb stores just in-frame clones and leaves some out. The sample contains around 300,000 clones, about nine tenths of which appear only once. Input material: PBMCs or T cells enriched from blood (not recorded which). These receptors were collected from a woman in her 30s who had recovered from COVID-19. Both conserved end residues are trimmed from each CDR3.

J: TRBJ2-7
V: TRBV6-5
CDR3: ASSYSNRGFEQY

J: TRBJ1-1
V: TRBV19
CDR3: ASSRQGMTEAF

J: TRBJ2-2
V: TRBV5-1
CDR3: ASSVTGETGELF

J: TRBJ2-2
V: TRBV11-1
CDR3: ASRVNELTGELF

J: TRBJ2-2
V: TRBV7-2
CDR3: ASSPDRRTGELF

J: TRBJ2-1
V: TRBV19
CDR3: ASATGGGLRDPWHNEQF

J: TRBJ2-2
V: TRBV7-7
CDR3: ALLKGDTGELF

J: TRBJ2-2
V: TRBV11-1
CDR3: ASSRGLPNTGELF

J: TRBJ1-6
V: TRBV27
CDR3: ASSVAGRSPLH

J: TRBJ2-3
V: TRBV7-2
CDR3: ASSPWLGPSTDTQY

J: TRBJ2-7
V: TRBV28
CDR3: ASSLRTSWEQY